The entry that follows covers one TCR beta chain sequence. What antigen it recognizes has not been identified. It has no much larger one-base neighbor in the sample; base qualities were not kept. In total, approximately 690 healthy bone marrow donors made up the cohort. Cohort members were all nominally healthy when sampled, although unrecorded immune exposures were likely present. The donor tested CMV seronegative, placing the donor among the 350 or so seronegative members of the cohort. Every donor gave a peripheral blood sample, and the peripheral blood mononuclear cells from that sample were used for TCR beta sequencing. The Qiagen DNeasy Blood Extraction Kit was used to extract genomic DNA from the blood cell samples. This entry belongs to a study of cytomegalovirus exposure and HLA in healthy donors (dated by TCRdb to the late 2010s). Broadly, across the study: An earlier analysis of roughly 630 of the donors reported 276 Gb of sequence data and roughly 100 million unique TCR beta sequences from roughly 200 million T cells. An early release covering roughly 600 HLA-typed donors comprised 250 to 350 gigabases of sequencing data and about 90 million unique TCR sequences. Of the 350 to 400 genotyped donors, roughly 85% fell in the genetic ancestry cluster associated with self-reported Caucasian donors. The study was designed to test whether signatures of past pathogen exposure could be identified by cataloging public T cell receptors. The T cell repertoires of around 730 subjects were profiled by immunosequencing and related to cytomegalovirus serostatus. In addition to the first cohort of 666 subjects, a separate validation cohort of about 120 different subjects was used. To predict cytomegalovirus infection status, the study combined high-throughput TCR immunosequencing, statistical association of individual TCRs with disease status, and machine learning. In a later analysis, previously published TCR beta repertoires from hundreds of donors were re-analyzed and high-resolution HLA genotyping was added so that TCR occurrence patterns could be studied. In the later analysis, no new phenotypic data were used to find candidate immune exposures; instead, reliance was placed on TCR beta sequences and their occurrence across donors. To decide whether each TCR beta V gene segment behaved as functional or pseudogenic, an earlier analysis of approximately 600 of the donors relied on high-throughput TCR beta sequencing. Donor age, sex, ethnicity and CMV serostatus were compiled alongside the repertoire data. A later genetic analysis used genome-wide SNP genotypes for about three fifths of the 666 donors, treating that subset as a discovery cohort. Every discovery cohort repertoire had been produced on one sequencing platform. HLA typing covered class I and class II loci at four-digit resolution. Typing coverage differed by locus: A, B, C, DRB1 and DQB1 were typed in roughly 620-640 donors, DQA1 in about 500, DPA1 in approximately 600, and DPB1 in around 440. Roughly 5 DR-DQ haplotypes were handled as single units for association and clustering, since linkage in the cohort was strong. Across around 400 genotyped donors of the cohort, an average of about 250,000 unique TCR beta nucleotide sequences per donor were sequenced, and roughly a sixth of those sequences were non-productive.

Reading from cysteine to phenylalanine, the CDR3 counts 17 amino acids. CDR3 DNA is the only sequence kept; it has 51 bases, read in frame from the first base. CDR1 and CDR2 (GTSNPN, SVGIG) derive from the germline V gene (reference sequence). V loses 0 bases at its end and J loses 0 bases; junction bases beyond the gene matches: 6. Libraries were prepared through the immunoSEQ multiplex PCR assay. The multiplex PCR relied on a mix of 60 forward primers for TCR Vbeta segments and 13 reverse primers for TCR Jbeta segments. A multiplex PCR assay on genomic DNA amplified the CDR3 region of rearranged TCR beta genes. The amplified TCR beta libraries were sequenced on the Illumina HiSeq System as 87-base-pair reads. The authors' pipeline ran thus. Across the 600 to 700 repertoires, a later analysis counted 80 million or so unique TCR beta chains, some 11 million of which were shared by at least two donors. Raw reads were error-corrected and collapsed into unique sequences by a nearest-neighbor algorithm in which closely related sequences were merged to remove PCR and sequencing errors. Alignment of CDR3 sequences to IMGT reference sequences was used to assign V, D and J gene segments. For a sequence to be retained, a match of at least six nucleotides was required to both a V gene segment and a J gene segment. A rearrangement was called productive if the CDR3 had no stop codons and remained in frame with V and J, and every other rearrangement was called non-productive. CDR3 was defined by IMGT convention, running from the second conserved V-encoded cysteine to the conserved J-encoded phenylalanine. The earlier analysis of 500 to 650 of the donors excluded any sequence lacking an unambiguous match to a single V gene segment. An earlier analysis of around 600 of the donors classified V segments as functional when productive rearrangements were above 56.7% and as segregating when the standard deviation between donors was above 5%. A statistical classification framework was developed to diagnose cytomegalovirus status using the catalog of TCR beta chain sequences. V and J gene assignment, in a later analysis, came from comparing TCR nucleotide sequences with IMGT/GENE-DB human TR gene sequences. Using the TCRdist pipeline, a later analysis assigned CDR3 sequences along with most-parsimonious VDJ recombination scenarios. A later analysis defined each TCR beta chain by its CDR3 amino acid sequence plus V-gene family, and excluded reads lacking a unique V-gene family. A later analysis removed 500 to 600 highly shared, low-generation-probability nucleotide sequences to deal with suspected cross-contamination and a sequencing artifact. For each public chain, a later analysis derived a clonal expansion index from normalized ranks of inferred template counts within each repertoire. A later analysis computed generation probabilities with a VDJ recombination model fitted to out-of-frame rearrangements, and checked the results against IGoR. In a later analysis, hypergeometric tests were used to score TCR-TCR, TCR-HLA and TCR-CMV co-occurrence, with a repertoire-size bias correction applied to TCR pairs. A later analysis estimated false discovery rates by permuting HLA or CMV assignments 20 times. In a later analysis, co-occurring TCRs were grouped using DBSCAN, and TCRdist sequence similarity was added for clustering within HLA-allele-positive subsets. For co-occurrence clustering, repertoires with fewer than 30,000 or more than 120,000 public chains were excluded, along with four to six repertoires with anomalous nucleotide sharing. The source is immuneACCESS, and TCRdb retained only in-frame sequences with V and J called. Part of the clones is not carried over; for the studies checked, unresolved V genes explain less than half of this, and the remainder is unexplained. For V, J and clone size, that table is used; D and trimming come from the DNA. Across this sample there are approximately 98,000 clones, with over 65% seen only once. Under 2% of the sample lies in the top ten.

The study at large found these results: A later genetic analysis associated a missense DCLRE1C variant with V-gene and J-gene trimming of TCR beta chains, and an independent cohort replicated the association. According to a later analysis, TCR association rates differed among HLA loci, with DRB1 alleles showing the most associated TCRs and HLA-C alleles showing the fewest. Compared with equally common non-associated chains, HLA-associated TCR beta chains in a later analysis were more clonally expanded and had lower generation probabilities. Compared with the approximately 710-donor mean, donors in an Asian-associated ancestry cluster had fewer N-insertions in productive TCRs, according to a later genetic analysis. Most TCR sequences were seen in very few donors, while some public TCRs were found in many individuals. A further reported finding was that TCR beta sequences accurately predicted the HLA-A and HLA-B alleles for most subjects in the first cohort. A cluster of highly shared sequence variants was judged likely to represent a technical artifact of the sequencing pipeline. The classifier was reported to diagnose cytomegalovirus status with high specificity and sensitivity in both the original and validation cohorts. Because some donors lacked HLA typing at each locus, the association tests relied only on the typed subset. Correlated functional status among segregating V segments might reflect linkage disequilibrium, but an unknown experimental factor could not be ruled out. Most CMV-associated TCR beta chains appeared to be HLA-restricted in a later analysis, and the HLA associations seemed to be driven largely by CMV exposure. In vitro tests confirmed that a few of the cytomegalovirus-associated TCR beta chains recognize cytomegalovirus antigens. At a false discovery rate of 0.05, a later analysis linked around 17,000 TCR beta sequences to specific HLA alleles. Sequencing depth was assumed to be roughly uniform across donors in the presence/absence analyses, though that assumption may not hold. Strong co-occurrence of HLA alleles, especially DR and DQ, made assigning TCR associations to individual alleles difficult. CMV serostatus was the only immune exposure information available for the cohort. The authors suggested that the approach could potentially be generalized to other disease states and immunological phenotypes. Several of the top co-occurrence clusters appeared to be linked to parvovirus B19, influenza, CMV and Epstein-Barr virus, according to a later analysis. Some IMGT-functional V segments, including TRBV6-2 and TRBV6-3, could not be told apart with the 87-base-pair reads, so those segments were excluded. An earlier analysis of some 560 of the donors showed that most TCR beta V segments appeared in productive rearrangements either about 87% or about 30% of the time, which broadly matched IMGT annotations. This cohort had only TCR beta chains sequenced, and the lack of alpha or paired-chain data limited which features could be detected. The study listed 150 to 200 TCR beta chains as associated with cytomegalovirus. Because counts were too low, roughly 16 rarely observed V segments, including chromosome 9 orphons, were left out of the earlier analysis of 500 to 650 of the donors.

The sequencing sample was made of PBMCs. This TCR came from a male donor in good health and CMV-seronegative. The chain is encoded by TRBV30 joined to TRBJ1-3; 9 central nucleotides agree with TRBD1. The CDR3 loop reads CAWSVGLTGGSGNTIYF. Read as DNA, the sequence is TGTGCCTGGAGTGTCGGTCTGACAGGGGGCTCTGGAAACACCATATATTTT.